This T cell receptor beta chain appears in the sequencing data of a study of cytomegalovirus exposure and HLA in healthy donors. Findings and limits, study-wide: Later on, an analysis found that several of the most significant clusters appeared to be linked to common viral pathogens, which included parvovirus B19. It is likely that the observed cluster of highly shared sequence variants was a sequencing artifact. It was reported that TCR beta sequences correctly inferred the HLA-A and HLA-B alleles for most subjects.

With regard to this clone: Antigen unknown.

PCR primers comprised 60 Vbeta and 13 Jbeta primers. Measured with immunoSEQ multiplex PCR; TCRdb has only the in-frame clones, and not every one. The sample holds roughly 220,000 clones, 75% to 85% seen once. Unmatched junction bases numbered 8, after V lost 2 bases and J lost 0 bases. This CDR3 is built from 17 residues. Looked up from germline, CDR1 is SGHRS and CDR2 is YFSETQ. The receptor was derived from a woman in her forties in good health and CMV-seronegative. Sequenced: PBMCs. The rearrangement joins TRBV5-1 to TRBJ2-3, with 8 positions matching TRBD2. DNA of the CDR3: TGCGCCAGCAGCTTCCTCCTAGCGGGCCCTAGCACAGATACGCAGTATTTT. It codes for CASSFLLAGPSTDTQYF.